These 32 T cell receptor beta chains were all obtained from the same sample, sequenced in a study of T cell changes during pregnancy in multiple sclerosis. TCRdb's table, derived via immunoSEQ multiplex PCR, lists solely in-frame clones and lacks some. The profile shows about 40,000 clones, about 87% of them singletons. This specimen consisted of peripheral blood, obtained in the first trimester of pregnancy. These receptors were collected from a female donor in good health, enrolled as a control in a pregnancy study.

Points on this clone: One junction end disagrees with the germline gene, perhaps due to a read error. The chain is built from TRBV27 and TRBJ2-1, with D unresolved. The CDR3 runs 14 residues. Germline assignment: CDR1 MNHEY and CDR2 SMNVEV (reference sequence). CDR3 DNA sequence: TGTGCCAGCAGGGCACCGACATTTCCCCCTGAGCAGCTCTTC. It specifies CASRAPTFPPEQLF.

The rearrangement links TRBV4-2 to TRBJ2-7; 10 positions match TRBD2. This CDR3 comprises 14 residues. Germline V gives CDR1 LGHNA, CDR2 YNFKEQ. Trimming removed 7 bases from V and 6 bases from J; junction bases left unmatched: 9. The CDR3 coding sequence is TGTGCCAGCACTCCTAGCGGGGGAATTAGCGAGCAGTACTTC. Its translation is CASTPSGGISEQYF.

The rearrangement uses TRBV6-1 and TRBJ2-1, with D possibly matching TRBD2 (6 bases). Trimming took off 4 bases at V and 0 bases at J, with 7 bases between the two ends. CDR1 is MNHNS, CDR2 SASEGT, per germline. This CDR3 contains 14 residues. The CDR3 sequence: CASSVSGSYNEQFF. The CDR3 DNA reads TGTGCCAGCAGTGTTAGCGGCTCCTACAATGAGCAGTTCTTC.

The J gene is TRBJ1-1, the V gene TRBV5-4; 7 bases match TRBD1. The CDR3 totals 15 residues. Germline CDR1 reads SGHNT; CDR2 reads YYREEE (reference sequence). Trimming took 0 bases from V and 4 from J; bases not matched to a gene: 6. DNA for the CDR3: TGTGCCAGCAGCTTGGCCATGGCAGGGGGCACTGAAGCTTTCTTT. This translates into CASSLAMAGGTEAFF.

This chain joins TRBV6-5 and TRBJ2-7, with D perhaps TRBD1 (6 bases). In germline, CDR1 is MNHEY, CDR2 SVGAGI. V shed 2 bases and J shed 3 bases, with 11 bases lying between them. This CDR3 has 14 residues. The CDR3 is CASSYVDSYYEQYF. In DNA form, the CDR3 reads TGTGCCAGCAGTTACGTGGACAGCTACTACGAGCAGTACTTC.

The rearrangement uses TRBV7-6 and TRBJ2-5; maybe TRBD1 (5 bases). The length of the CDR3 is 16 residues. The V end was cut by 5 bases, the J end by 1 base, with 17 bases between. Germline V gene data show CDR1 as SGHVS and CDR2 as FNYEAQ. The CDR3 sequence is CASSIPQGYRQETQYF. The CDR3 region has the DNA TGTGCCAGCAGCATCCCTCAGGGATATCGCCAAGAGACCCAGTACTTC.

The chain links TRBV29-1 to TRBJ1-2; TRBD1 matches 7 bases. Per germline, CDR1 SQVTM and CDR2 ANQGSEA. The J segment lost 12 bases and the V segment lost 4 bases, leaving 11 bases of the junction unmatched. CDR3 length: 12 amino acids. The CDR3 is CSVGTGPGSNTF. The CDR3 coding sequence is TGCAGCGTTGGGACAGGTCCGGGGTCAAACACCTTC.

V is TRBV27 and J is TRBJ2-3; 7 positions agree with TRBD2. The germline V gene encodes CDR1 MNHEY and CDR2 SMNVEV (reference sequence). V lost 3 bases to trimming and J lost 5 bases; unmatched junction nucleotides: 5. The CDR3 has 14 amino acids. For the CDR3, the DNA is TGTGCCAGCAGTTTTGGCCTAGCGGTAGATACGCAGTATTTT. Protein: CASSFGLAVDTQYF.

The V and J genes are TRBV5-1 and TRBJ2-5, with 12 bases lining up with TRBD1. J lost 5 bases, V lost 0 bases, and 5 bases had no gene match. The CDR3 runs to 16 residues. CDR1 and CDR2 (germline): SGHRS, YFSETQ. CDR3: CASSLGDRGRHETQYF. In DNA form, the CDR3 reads TGCGCCAGCAGCTTGGGGGACAGGGGGCGTCATGAGACCCAGTACTTC.

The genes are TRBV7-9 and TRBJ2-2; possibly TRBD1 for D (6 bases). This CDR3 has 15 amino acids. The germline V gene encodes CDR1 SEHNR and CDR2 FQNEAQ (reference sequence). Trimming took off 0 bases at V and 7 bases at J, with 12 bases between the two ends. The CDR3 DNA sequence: TGTGCCAGCAGCTTAGCCGGCAGGGGTGGCGGGGAGCTGTTTTTT. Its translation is CASSLAGRGGGELFF.

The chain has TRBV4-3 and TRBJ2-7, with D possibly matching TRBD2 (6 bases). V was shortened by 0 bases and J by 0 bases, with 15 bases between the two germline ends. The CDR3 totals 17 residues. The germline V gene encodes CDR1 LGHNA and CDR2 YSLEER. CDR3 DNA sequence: TGCGCCAGCAGCCAAGAATTCGTGGCGGGACCCTCCTACGAGCAGTACTTC. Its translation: CASSQEFVAGPSYEQYF.

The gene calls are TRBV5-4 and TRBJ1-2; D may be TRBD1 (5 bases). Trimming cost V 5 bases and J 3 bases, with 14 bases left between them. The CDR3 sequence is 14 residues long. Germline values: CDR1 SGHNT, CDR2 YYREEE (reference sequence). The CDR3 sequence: CASSLTRAHYGYTF. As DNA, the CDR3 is TGTGCCAGCAGTCTTACCAGGGCTCACTATGGCTACACCTTC.

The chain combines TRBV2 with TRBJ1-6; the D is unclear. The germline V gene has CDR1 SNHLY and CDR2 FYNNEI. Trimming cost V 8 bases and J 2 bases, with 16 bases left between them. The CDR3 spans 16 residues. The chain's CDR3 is CASLEEWRAYNSPLHF. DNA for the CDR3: TGTGCCAGCCTTGAAGAGTGGAGGGCCTATAATTCACCCCTCCACTTT.

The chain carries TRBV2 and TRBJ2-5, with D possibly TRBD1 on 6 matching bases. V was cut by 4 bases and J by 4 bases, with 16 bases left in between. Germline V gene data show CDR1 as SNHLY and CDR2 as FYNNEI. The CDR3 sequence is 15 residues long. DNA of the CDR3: TGTGCCAGCAGTGTCGCAGGGGCGAACCTAGAGACCCAGTACTTC. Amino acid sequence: CASSVAGANLETQYF. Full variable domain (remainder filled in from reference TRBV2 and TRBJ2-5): EPEVTQTPSHQVTQMGQEVILRCVPISNHLYFYWYRQILGQKVEFLVSFYNNEISEKSEIFDDQFSVERPDGSNFTLKIRSTKLEDSAMYFCASSVAGANLETQYFGPGTRLLVL.

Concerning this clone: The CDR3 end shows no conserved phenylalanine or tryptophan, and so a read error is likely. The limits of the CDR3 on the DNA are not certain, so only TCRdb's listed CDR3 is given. The CDR3 spells CASSSGLAVHL. This chain links TRBV7-8 with TRBJ2-4; the DNA was not used to check the table's D call, TRBD2. Ends included, the CDR3 has 11 residues. The germline CDR1 and CDR2 sequences are SGHVS and FQNEAQ.

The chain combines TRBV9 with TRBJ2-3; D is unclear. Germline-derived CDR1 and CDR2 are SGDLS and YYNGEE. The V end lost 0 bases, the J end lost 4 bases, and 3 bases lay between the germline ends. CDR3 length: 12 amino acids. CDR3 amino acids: CASSVGADTQYF. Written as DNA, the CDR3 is TGTGCCAGCAGCGTAGGCGCAGATACGCAGTATTTT.

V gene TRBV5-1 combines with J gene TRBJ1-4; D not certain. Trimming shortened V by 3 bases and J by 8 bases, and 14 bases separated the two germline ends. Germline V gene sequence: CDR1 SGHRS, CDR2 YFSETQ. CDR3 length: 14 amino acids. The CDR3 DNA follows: TGCGCCAGCAGCTCCGGGATAACTCCCGAAAAACTGTTTTTT. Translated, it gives CASSSGITPEKLFF.

As DNA, the CDR3 is TGTGCCAGCAGTGATTCCCTAGTCTCTGGAAACACCATATATTTT. Protein: CASSDSLVSGNTIYF. The chain couples TRBV25-1 to TRBJ1-3; D is uncertain. V was cut by 3 bases and J by 0 bases, with 9 bases left in between. This CDR3 has 15 residues. Germline CDR1 is MGHDK and CDR2 is SYGVNS.

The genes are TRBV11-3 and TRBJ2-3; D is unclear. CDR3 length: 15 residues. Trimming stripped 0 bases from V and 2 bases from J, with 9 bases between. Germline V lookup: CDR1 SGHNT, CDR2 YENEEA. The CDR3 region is CASSLDSHHTDTQYF. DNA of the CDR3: TGTGCCAGCAGCTTAGATAGTCACCACACAGATACGCAGTATTTT.

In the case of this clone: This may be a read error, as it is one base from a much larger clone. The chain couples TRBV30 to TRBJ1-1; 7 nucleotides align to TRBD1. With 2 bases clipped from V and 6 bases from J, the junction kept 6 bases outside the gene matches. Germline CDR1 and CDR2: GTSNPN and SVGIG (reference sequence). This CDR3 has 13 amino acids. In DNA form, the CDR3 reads TGTGCCTGGAGTCGGACTGGACAGGCTGAAGCTTTCTTT. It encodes CAWSRTGQAEAFF.

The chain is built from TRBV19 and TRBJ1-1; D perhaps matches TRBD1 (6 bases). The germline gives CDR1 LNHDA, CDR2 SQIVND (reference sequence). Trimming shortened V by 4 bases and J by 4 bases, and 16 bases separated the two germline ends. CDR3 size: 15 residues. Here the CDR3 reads CASSTWREGVTEAFF. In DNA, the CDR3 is TGTGCCAGTAGTACCTGGAGAGAGGGGGTCACTGAAGCTTTCTTT.

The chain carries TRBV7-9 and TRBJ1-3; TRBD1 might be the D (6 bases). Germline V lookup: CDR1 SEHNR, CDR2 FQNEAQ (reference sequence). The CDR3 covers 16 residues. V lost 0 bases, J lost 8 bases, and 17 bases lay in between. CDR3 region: CASSLALGGREDTIYF. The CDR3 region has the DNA TGTGCCAGCAGCTTAGCCCTTGGGGGGCGGGAGGACACCATATATTTT.

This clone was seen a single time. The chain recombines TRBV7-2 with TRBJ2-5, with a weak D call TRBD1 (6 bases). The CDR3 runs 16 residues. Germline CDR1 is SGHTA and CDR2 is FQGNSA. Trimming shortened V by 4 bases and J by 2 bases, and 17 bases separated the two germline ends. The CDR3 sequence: CASSSHTTRGQETQYF. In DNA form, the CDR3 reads TGTGCCAGCAGCTCACACACGACAAGGGGGCAAGAGACCCAGTACTTC.

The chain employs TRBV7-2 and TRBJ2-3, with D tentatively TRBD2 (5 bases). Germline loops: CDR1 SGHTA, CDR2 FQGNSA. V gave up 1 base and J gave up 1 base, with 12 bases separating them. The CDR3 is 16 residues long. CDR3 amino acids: CASSLGLAFGTDTQYF. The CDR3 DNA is TGTGCCAGCAGCTTAGGCTTAGCGTTCGGCACAGATACGCAGTATTTT.

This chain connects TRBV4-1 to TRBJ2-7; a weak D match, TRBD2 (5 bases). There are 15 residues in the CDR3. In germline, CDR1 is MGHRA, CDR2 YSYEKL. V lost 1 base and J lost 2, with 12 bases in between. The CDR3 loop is CASSQVGSGTYEQYF. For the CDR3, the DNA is TGCGCCAGCAGCCAAGTAGGCAGCGGAACCTACGAGCAGTACTTC.

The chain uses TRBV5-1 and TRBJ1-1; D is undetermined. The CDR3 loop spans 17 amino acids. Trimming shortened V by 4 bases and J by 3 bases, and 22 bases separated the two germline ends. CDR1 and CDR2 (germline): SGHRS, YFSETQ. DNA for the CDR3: TGCGCCAGCAGCCCCCCAAGGGTGGGAGGATGGGACACTGAAGCTTTCTTT. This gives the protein CASSPPRVGGWDTEAFF.

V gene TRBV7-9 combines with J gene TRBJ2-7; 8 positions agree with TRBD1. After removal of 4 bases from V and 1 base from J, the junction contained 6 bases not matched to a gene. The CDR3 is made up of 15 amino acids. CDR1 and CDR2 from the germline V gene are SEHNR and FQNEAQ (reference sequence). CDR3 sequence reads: CASSSPGQASYEQYF. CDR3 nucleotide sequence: TGTGCCAGCAGCTCCCCGGGACAGGCTTCCTACGAGCAGTACTTC.

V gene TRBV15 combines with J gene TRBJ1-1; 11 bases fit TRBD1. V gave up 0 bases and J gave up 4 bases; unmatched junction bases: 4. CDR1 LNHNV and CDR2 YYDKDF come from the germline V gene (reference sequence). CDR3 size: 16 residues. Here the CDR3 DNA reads TGTGCCACCAGCAGAGATGGGGGACAGGGGGGCACTGAAGCTTTCTTT. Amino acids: CATSRDGGQGGTEAFF.

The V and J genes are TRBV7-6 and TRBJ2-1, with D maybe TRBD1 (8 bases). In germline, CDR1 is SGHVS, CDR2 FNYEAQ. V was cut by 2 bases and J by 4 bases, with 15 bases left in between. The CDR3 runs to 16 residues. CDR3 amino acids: CASSLTGGVGYNEQFF. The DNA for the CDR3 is TGTGCCAGCAGCTTAACAGGGGGGGTTGGGTACAATGAGCAGTTCTTC.

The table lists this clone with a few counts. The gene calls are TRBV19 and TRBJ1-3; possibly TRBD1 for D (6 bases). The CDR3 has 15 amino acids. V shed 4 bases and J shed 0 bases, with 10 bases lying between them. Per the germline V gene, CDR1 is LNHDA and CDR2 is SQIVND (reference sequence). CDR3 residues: CASSTQQGSGNTIYF. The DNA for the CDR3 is TGTGCCAGTAGTACTCAACAGGGCTCTGGAAACACCATATATTTT.

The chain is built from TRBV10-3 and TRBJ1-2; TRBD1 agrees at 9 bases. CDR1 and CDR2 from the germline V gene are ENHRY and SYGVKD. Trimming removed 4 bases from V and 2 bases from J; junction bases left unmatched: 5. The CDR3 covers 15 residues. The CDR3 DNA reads TGTGCCATCAGTGCCGGACAGGGGCTCAACTATGGCTACACCTTC. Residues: CAISAGQGLNYGYTF.

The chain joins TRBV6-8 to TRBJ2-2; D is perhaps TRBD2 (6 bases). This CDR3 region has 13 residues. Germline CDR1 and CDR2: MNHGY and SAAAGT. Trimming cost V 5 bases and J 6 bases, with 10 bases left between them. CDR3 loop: CASSPGRSGELFF. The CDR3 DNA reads TGTGCCAGCAGTCCAGGGAGGTCCGGGGAGCTGTTTTTT.